This T cell receptor beta chain comes out of a study of blood T cells in healthy people across ages (dated by TCRdb to 2014 to 2015). Notes on the research overall: In model experiments, template switching captured roughly one uniquely barcoded TCR beta cDNA molecule for every two T cells. Two additional independent replicas of 1 million unique cDNA reads from the same blood draw were analyzed for two donors (one aged 18 to 29 and one aged 80 or older). The donors were split into four age groups: young (average about 16 years), middle-aged (more than 35), aged (over 55) and long-lived (approximately 89). Using deep sequencing normalized with unique cDNA molecular identifiers, the study measured how TCR beta repertoire diversity changes with age. Donors of different ages were randomly distributed across sequencing lanes to avoid experimental bias. Study-wide findings and limitations: The CMV infection status of donors was not known, potentially confounding age-related changes in expanded clonotypes. The long-lived group showed more naive CD4+ T cells, fewer expanded clones and increased TCR diversity than the aged group, suggesting age selection. As age increased, observed TCR beta diversity per million T cells dropped in a roughly linear way, and a significant reduction was already evident by age approximately 40. Total diversity estimates from one million sequenced T cells were considered lower bounds and underestimates. There was a strong correlation between observed TCR beta diversity and the percentage of naive T cells measured by flow cytometry. Since profiling was done on bulk unsorted PBMCs, naive and antigen-experienced compartments could not be conclusively compared.

This clonotype was observed a few times. It has no known antigen specificity. No base qualities exist here, and no much larger clone lies one base off it. The donors were a few dozen Caucasian individuals from Russia, aged 6 to 90 years, who were systemically healthy. Each donor gave roughly 9 milliliters of peripheral blood, drawn into EDTA-treated Vacutainer tubes. Ficoll-Paque density-gradient centrifugation was used to isolate PBMCs, with at least 6.5 million obtained per sample. Total RNA, at least 5.5 micrograms per sample, was extracted from PBMCs with Trizol reagent. For every donor, an aliquot of PBMCs went through flow cytometry to measure the percentages of naive CD45RAhigh/CD27high T cells. V is clipped by 6 bases and J by 10 bases, and the sequence between their germline boundaries is 12 bases long. The CDR3 contains 11 residues, cysteine and phenylalanine counted. The retained sequence is limited to the CDR3, 33 bases, with the frame set at the first base.

The method was 5' RACE. Sequencing instrument: Illumina HiSeq 2500. A second PCR of about 7 to 12 cycles was performed with a sample-barcoded 5' primer and a J-beta primer mix. A template-switch 5' adaptor carrying 12 random nucleotides introduced a unique molecular identifier onto each TCR beta cDNA molecule. At least 2.5 million CDR3-containing paired-end reads were obtained from each sample. First-strand cDNA synthesis was performed from all RNA using the Mint cDNA synthesis kit, with priming by a TRBC-specific oligonucleotide. Following uracil-DNA glycosylase treatment, a first 18-cycle PCR with universal primers M1SS and BC2_uni_R was performed on all cDNA. In the paper's pipeline: Normalization of each sample was performed by random selection of 1 million high-quality reads, each carrying a distinct molecular identifier. Reads sharing molecular identifiers were discarded rather than binned into consensus sequences. MiTCR, with a Q25 quality threshold and the strictest error-elimination algorithm, was used for CDR3 identification, clonotype clustering and error correction. A nonparametric unseen species model using Euler transformation provided a lower-bound estimate of total TCR beta diversity. In-frame beta chains were kept once TCRdb had trimmed the public reads at Q25 with fastp and called clones with MiXCR. Rows matching on CDR3 protein sequence are summarized as one entry with the most common DNA and genes. The V and J calls were not made by the authors but by TCRdb's processing. This sample lists roughly 680,000 distinct CDR3 sequences; 40% to 65% were detected once. About 14% of the sample is taken by the ten largest.

This clonotype was sampled from a woman older than 75 in good health. The V gene is TRBV12-3 or TRBV12-4 and the J gene is TRBJ1-1; there is no confident call for the D gene. The sample was blood. The CDR3 reads CASSPGRGAFF. The sequence in DNA is TGTGCCAGCAGCCCCGGACGGGGAGCTTTCTTT.